This T cell receptor (beta chain) is from a study of cytomegalovirus exposure and HLA in healthy donors. Study-level results: Listed as cytomegalovirus-associated were 150 or so TCR beta chains. CMV antigen specificity was confirmed in vitro for a few CMV-associated chains.

Data came from immunoSEQ multiplex PCR; TCRdb stores just in-frame clones and leaves some out. Counted here are about 200,000 clones, around 90% occurring once; the ten biggest clones make up roughly 2.8%. CDR1 KGHSH and CDR2 LQKENI come from the germline V gene. Deletions cut 5 bases from V and 4 bases from J, with 14 bases between. The CDR3 consists of 14 residues. In regard to this clone: Its antigen is unidentified.

The chain employs TRBV18 and TRBJ1-1, with a weak D call TRBD1 (6 bases). The specimen was PBMCs. This receptor was taken from a woman between 18 and 30 years old in good health and CMV-seronegative. The CDR3 region has the DNA TGTGCCAGCTCATCGAAAACAGGGATCACTGAAGCTTTCTTT. It codes for CASSSKTGITEAFF.